A selection of T cell receptor beta chains follows, all from one sample in a study of blood T cell repertoires in COVID-19. Sequencing used immunoSEQ multiplex PCR; TCRdb keeps in-frame clones, though not all of them. The data show 90,000 to 120,000 clones, around 90% seen once. The material sequenced was peripheral blood. Receptor source: a man between 40 and 49 years old with active or convalescent COVID-19. CDR3s leave out the opening cysteine and the closing phenylalanine or tryptophan.

J | V | CDR3
TRBJ2-7 | TRBV10-3 | AISAISGNSYEQY
TRBJ1-2 | TRBV30 | AWRAPGVSGYT
TRBJ1-2 | TRBV28 | ASRRGDRGGDGYT
TRBJ1-4 | TRBV10-3 | ATRTGQVEKLF
TRBJ1-2 | TRBV6-5 | ASSNRGFNYGYT
TRBJ2-2 | TRBV5-6 | ASSLVTFTGELF
TRBJ1-3 | TRBV7-6 | ASSSQYSGNTIY
TRBJ2-3 | TRBV18 | ASSPPTGTTDTQY
TRBJ1-2 | TRBV12-2 | ASRCDCVQGSGYT
TRBJ2-7 | TRBV10-3 | AISGRQGAADEQY
TRBJ2-3 | TRBV10-3 | AISGAGTDTQY
TRBJ1-2 | TRBV18 | ASSPTATPNYGYT
TRBJ1-2 | TRBV20-1 | SASQTGGSYGYT
TRBJ1-1 | TRBV28 | ASSLPTGTLGSEAF
TRBJ1-1 | TRBV5-1 | ASSLGAGITEAF
TRBJ1-5 | TRBV20-1 | SASTGGWQPQH
TRBJ2-7 | TRBV28 | ASRDSGRVSYEQY
TRBJ2-2 | TRBV6-5 | ASRPTPVSAGELF
TRBJ1-2 | TRBV18 | ASSPPEPNYGYT
TRBJ1-4 | TRBV24-1 | ATSDYGEGAQSEKLF
TRBJ2-3 | TRBV12-5 | ASGSGYTDTQY
TRBJ2-2 | TRBV19 | ASSIGSSPGELF
TRBJ2-1 | TRBV7-9 | ASSLAPGTLGKQF
TRBJ2-7 | TRBV10-3 | ACSPASGSYEQY
TRBJ2-1 | TRBV18 | ASSSDIVQF
TRBJ2-5 | TRBV6-6 | ASSSTGLQETQY
TRBJ2-3 | TRBV10-3 | AISDGADTQY
TRBJ2-5 | TRBV19 | ASAPTGSGETQY
TRBJ2-2 | TRBV28 | ASSLGRKTGELF
TRBJ2-7 | TRBV28 | ASSPGGGSYEQY
TRBJ1-4 | TRBV5-1 | ASSLTPTNEKLF
TRBJ1-1 | TRBV28 | ASRHRDLVAEAF